The 28 T cell receptor beta chains given below trace back to one sample, sequenced in a study of blood T cell repertoires in COVID-19. The data were produced by immunoSEQ multiplex PCR, yet TCRdb's version contains in-frame clones alone and is incomplete. Of roughly 140,000 clones in the sample, roughly 90% were seen once. Sequencing was done on a sample of peripheral blood. Receptors originate from a human donor in a cohort sampled during active COVID-19.

This clone has just a few counts. CDR3 coding DNA: TGTGCCAGTAGTATAGTGGCAGGGGGAAGCAATGAGCAGTTCTTC. This gives the protein CASSIVAGGSNEQFF. The chain has TRBV19 and TRBJ2-1; TRBD1 matches 7 bases. There are 15 residues in the CDR3. Germline CDR1 LNHDA, CDR2 SQIVND (reference sequence). V was clipped by 1 base and J by 6 bases; unmatched bases: 6.

This chain connects TRBV19 to TRBJ2-1, with 13 bases identical to TRBD2. Per germline, CDR1 LNHDA and CDR2 SQIVND (reference sequence). CDR3 length: 15 amino acids. V lost 4 bases, J lost 4 bases, and 1 base stayed unmatched. This CDR3 is CASSTLAGGYNEQFF. The CDR3 DNA follows: TGTGCCAGTAGTACACTAGCGGGGGGGTACAATGAGCAGTTCTTC.

The chain employs TRBV19 and TRBJ1-3; no firm D call. V shed 1 base and J shed 2 bases, with 9 bases lying between them. CDR3 length: 15 residues. Germline V gene sequence: CDR1 LNHDA, CDR2 SQIVND (reference sequence). CDR3 protein: CASSIGSGPGNTIYF. The CDR3 nucleotides are TGTGCCAGTAGTATAGGAAGTGGGCCTGGAAACACCATATATTTT.

The chain combines TRBV11-2 with TRBJ2-7; D perhaps matches TRBD2 (6 bases). CDR3 length equals 14 residues. The germline V gene encodes CDR1 SGHAT and CDR2 FQNNGV. Trimming removed 3 bases at V and 1 base at J, with 10 bases between. DNA for the CDR3: TGTGCCAGCAGCTTTGGAGGGGCTTCCTACGAGCAGTACTTC. Translation gives CASSFGGASYEQYF.

V and J are TRBV11-3 and TRBJ2-1; D possibly corresponds to TRBD2 (6 bases). The CDR3 has 14 amino acids. The V and J ends lost 2 bases and 3 bases respectively, with 8 bases between them. CDR1 and CDR2 from the germline V gene are SGHNT and YENEEA. The chain's CDR3 is CASSLSGDYNEQFF. The CDR3 DNA is TGTGCCAGCAGCTTATCGGGGGACTACAATGAGCAGTTCTTC.

This chain joins TRBV11-3 and TRBJ2-3, with 15 bases lining up with TRBD2. J gave up 8 bases and V 1 base, and 4 bases lay outside the gene matches. The CDR3 sequence is 16 residues long. The germline V gene has CDR1 SGHNT and CDR2 YENEEA. CDR3 bases: TGTGCCAGCAGCTTAGGGACTAGCGGGGGGGCCGGTACGCAGTATTTT. Residues: CASSLGTSGGAGTQYF.

V is TRBV5-1 and J is TRBJ1-2; 9 positions match TRBD1. Per the germline V gene, CDR1 is SGHRS and CDR2 is YFSETQ. V shed 0 bases, J shed 7 bases, and the junction held 7 bases outside the gene matches. This CDR3 comprises 15 residues. The CDR3, as DNA: TGCGCCAGCAGCTTGGGAACAGGGGGCATTTCTGGCTACACCTTC. Its protein is CASSLGTGGISGYTF. Drawing the rest from reference TRBV5-1 and TRBJ1-2, the complete variable domain is KAGVTQTPRYLIKTRGQQVTLSCSPISGHRSVSWYQQTPGQGLQFLFEYFSETQRNKGNFPGRFSGRQFSNSRSEMNVSTLELGDSALYLCASSLGTGGISGYTFGSGTRLTVV.

The rearrangement joins TRBV27 to TRBJ2-1, with 9 bases aligning to TRBD1. Germline CDR1 and CDR2: MNHEY and SMNVEV (reference sequence). The CDR3 has 16 residues. J lost 9 bases, V lost 4 bases, and 13 bases had no gene match. CDR3 DNA: TGTGCCAGCAGTTCCTCTCTCGGGACAGGGCGGAGTGAGCAGTTCTTC. Protein sequence: CASSSSLGTGRSEQFF.

The CDR3 spells CASSELAGDGYGYTF. Here the CDR3 DNA reads TGTGCCAGCAGTGAACTGGCAGGGGATGGCTATGGCTACACCTTC. The chain uses TRBV25-1 and TRBJ1-2, with D possibly being TRBD1 (6 bases). The V and J ends lost 2 bases and 4 bases respectively, with 14 bases between them. Per germline, CDR1 MGHDK and CDR2 SYGVNS. The CDR3 is made up of 15 amino acids.

In its sample, this clone was seen once. The chain links TRBV7-3 to TRBJ1-2; 9 bases match TRBD1. V was clipped by 4 bases and J by 6 bases; unmatched bases: 6. Germline CDR1 is SGHTA and CDR2 is FQGTGA. CDR3 size: 14 residues. In nucleotides, the CDR3 is TGTGCCAGCAGCTCTGGGACAGGGCGAGATGGCTACACCTTC. Its translation is CASSSGTGRDGYTF.

The V call is TRBV30, the J call TRBJ1-6; D remains unclear. Trimming left V 3 bases short and J 1 base short, with 16 bases between. The germline gives CDR1 GTSNPN, CDR2 SVGIG (reference sequence). This CDR3 region has 17 residues. The CDR3 bases are TGTGCCTGGAGGGGAGCTCGGCCGGGATCCTATAATTCACCCCTCCACTTT. It codes for CAWRGARPGSYNSPLHF. The full variable domain, completed using reference TRBV30 and TRBJ1-6, is SQTIHQWPATLVQPVGSPLSLECTVEGTSNPNLYWYRQAAGRGLQLLFYSVGIGQISSEVPQNLSASRPQDRQFILSSKKLLLSDSGFYLCAWRGARPGSYNSPLHFGNGTRLTVT.

This clone showed up just a few times. The chain joins TRBV18 to TRBJ1-6; D is unresolved. The CDR3 loop spans 15 amino acids. Germline V gene data show CDR1 as KGHSH and CDR2 as LQKENI. V was trimmed by 2 bases and J by 3 bases, leaving 8 bases between them. CDR3 sequence: CASSPGEHYNSPLHF. The CDR3 DNA reads TGTGCCAGCTCACCAGGAGAACACTATAATTCACCCCTCCACTTT.

V and J are TRBV29-1 and TRBJ2-1, with D tentatively TRBD1 (5 bases). CDR3 size: 13 residues. V gave up 3 bases and J gave up 8 bases, with 14 bases separating them. Germline V CDR1 and CDR2: SQVTM, ANQGSEA. The CDR3 nucleotides are TGCAGCGTTGACAGACAGACAGTCCATGAGCAGTTCTTC. It codes for CSVDRQTVHEQFF.

The chain links TRBV29-1 to TRBJ2-2; D may be TRBD1 (6 bases). CDR1 and CDR2 from the germline V gene are SQVTM and ANQGSEA. The CDR3 spans 14 residues. Trimming shortened V by 5 bases and J by 3 bases, and 13 bases separated the two germline ends. The DNA of the CDR3 is TGCAGCGTTCTGGCAGGGGTGGACACCGGGGAGCTGTTTTTT. Protein: CSVLAGVDTGELFF.

V and J are TRBV28 and TRBJ2-7, with D possibly being TRBD2 (6 bases). V dropped 5 bases and J dropped 0 bases, with 20 bases sitting between them. This CDR3 comprises 17 residues. CDR1 and CDR2 (germline): MDHEN, SYDVKM. The CDR3 region is CASSLPRGGVRSYEQYF. CDR3 coding DNA: TGTGCCAGCAGTCTCCCCCGGGGCGGGGTCCGCTCCTACGAGCAGTACTTC. The full variable domain, rest sourced from reference TRBV28 and TRBJ2-7, is DVKVTQSSRYLVKRTGEKVFLECVQDMDHENMFWYRQDPGLGLRLIYFSYDVKMKEKGDIPEGYSVSREKKERFSLILESASTNQTSMYLCASSLPRGGVRSYEQYFGPGTRLTVT.

The chain has TRBV10-3 and TRBJ2-1, with TRBD1 matching over 9 bases. The CDR3 is 13 residues long. J gave up 3 bases and V 10 bases, and 4 bases lay outside the gene matches. CDR1 is ENHRY, CDR2 SYGVKD, per germline. The CDR3 region has the DNA TGTGCCAGCGGGACAGGGTTCTACAATGAGCAGTTCTTC. This encodes CASGTGFYNEQFF.

The chain combines TRBV19 with TRBJ1-5; 10 bases fit TRBD1. Looked up from germline, CDR1 is LNHDA and CDR2 is SQIVND (reference sequence). The V segment lost 7 bases and the J segment 3 bases; nucleotides outside the gene matches: 9. This CDR3 has 16 residues. CDR3 residues: CASMGPGQGINQPQHF. In DNA form, the CDR3 reads TGTGCCAGTATGGGGCCGGGACAGGGGATCAATCAGCCCCAGCATTTT.

The CDR3 region has the DNA TGCAGCGTTGCGGGACTAGCGGGGACAGATACGCAGTATTTT. Translated, it gives CSVAGLAGTDTQYF. This chain uses TRBV29-1 with TRBJ2-3; 13 bases line up with TRBD2. CDR3 length: 14 amino acids. Per germline, CDR1 SQVTM and CDR2 ANQGSEA. J lost 3 bases, V lost 4 bases, and 1 base had no gene match.

The rearrangement uses TRBV6-2 or TRBV6-3 and TRBJ2-5; the D gene is possibly TRBD1 (5 bases). Germline assignment: CDR1 MNHEY and CDR2 SVGEGT. Trimming removed 0 bases from V and 5 bases from J, with 13 bases in between. The CDR3 totals 15 residues. The CDR3 bases are TGTGCCAGCAGTTACTCGTCCAGGGTTGGGGAGACCCAGTACTTC. This gives the protein CASSYSSRVGETQYF.

This sequence joins TRBV7-2 and TRBJ2-5; 7 nucleotides agree with TRBD2. Per germline, CDR1 SGHTA and CDR2 FQGNSA. The ends lost 6 bases at V and 2 bases at J; junction bases unmatched: 6. The CDR3 is 14 residues long. The DNA for the CDR3 is TGTGCCAGCAGTTGGGGGGGGATACAAGAGACCCAGTACTTC. As protein: CASSWGGIQETQYF.

This chain uses TRBV6-1 with TRBJ1-6; 7 bases agree with TRBD1. The CDR3 covers 14 residues. Germline V gene sequence: CDR1 MNHNS, CDR2 SASEGT. V trimming: 2 bases; J trimming: 11 bases; junction bases outside the gene matches: 6. The CDR3 here is CASSERQGSTPLHF. CDR3 nucleotides: TGTGCCAGCAGTGAAAGACAGGGTAGTACACCCCTCCACTTT.

CDR3 coding DNA: TGTGCCAGCAGTTCCAGGAATCAGCCCCAGCATTTT. Its translation is CASSSRNQPQHF. The genes are TRBV6-2 or TRBV6-3 and TRBJ1-5, with D unresolved. V was clipped by 4 bases and J by 4 bases, with 5 bases between them. The germline V gene encodes CDR1 MNHEY and CDR2 SVGEGT. The length of the CDR3 is 12 residues.

The V gene is TRBV19, the J gene TRBJ2-5; 7 nucleotides line up with TRBD2. The CDR3 contains 15 residues. Trimming cost V 1 base and J 4 bases; bases outside gene matches: 6. CDR1 and CDR2 from the germline V gene are LNHDA and SQIVND (reference sequence). The CDR3: CASSIVGGSVETQYF. In DNA, the CDR3 is TGTGCCAGTAGTATAGTGGGCGGGAGCGTAGAGACCCAGTACTTC.

The chain recombines TRBV23-1 with TRBJ2-7; 9 positions agree with TRBD1. TRBV23-1 is an open reading frame, and its role is uncertain. The CDR3 has 16 amino acids. J was trimmed by 2 bases and V by 0 bases; bases with no gene match: 5. For the CDR3, the DNA is TGCGCCAGCAGTCAATCGATGGGGACAGGGACCTACGAGCAGTACTTC. This sequence encodes CASSQSMGTGTYEQYF.

This chain connects TRBV6-2 or TRBV6-3 to TRBJ1-1; possibly TRBD1 for D (6 bases). The CDR3 has 13 residues. The germline gives CDR1 MNHEY, CDR2 SVGEGT. Trimming took off 4 bases at V and 2 bases at J, with 8 bases between the two ends. The CDR3, as DNA: TGTGCCAGCAGTTTGGGACAAAACACTGAAGCTTTCTTT. Its protein product is CASSLGQNTEAFF.

The V and J genes are TRBV19 and TRBJ2-5, with 15 bases identical to TRBD2. J lost 0 bases, V lost 7 bases, and 3 bases had no gene match. CDR3 size: 16 residues. Germline CDR1 and CDR2: LNHDA and SQIVND (reference sequence). The CDR3 coding sequence is TGTGCCAGTACCGGGACTAGCGGGAGGAACCAAGAGACCCAGTACTTC. The encoded protein is CASTGTSGRNQETQYF.

J is TRBJ1-5 and V is TRBV25-1, with D tentatively TRBD1 (5 bases). Germline loops: CDR1 MGHDK, CDR2 SYGVNS. The CDR3 length is 13 residues. The V gene lost 8 bases and the J gene lost 3 bases, with 11 bases spanning the gap. The CDR3 coding sequence is TGTGCCAGCGGAGACAGTACCAATCAGCCCCAGCATTTT. The encoded protein is CASGDSTNQPQHF.

V gene TRBV19 combines with J gene TRBJ1-2; D call uncertain. The CDR3 is 14 amino acids. Germline CDR1 is LNHDA and CDR2 is SQIVND (reference sequence). V lost 7 bases and J 1 base, leaving 13 bases between the germline ends. The CDR3 DNA follows: TGTGCCAGTACCCAGCAGGTACTTAACTATGGCTACACCTTC. Protein product: CASTQQVLNYGYTF. The variable domain in full, with the rest retrieved from reference TRBV19 and TRBJ1-2, is DGGITQSPKYLFRKEGQNVTLSCEQNLNHDAMYWYRQDPGQGLRLIYYSQIVNDFQKGDIAEGYSVSREKKESFPLTVTSAQKNPTAFYLCASTQQVLNYGYTFGSGTRLTVV.